The next 25 T cell receptor beta chains were all read from a single sample in a study of blood T cells in healthy people across ages. A J-beta primer mix and a sample-barcoded 5' primer were used in a second PCR of about 6 to 12 cycles. TCRdb re-derived calls from the 5' RACE reads in MiXCR, one entry per CDR3 protein. The table shows 1.5 million to 2 million distinct CDR3 sequences, with roughly 28% occurring only once. Material for sequencing was blood. Every receptor here comes from a woman under 40 in good health.

The chain has TRBV6-5 and TRBJ2-1; no firm D call. Trimming shortened V by 2 bases and J by 6 bases, and 17 bases separated the two germline ends. The length of the CDR3 is 16 residues. Germline CDR1 and CDR2: MNHEY and SVGAGI. In DNA, the CDR3 is TGTGCCAGCAGTTACGTAGGGCCTGTGTCTGGCAATGAGCAGTTCTTC. This gives the protein CASSYVGPVSGNEQFF.

The gene calls are TRBV25-1 and TRBJ1-1; D is unresolved. Per the germline V gene, CDR1 is MGHDK and CDR2 is SYGVNS. V gave up 5 bases and J gave up 6 bases, with 16 bases separating them. CDR3 length: 14 amino acids. Here the CDR3 DNA reads TGTGCCAGCAGTCCAAGCGGAGTGGGCGCTGAAGCTTTCTTT. It codes for CASSPSGVGAEAFF.

The chain has TRBV5-4 and TRBJ2-1, with 10 bases identical to TRBD2. Per germline, CDR1 SGHNT and CDR2 YYREEE (reference sequence). V shed 3 bases and J 8 bases; nucleotides not matched to a gene: 8. This CDR3 has 15 residues. The CDR3 sequence: CASSWASGSGDEQFF. The CDR3 coding sequence is TGTGCCAGCAGCTGGGCTAGCGGGAGTGGGGATGAGCAGTTCTTC.

This clonotype has only a few counts. This may stem from a read error, because a much larger clone lies one nucleotide away. This chain joins TRBV5-6 and TRBJ2-5; D not certain. The CDR3 has 16 residues. Looked up from germline, CDR1 is SGHDT and CDR2 is YYEEEE. CDR3 loop: CTSSSVLVGFQETQYF. CDR3 in DNA: TGTACCAGCAGCTCTGTCCTCGTCGGGTTCCAAGAGACCCAGTACTTC. Looking up the rest from reference TRBV5-6 and TRBJ2-5 gives the full variable domain: DAGVTQSPTHLIKTRGQQVTLRCSPKSGHDTVSWYQQALGQGPQFIFQYYEEEERQRGNFPDRFSGHQFPNYSSELNVNALLLGDSALYLCTSSSVLVGFQETQYFGPGTRLLVL.

V usage is TRBV12-3 or TRBV12-4 and J usage is TRBJ2-5; 7 bases match TRBD2. The J call could be wrong; TRBJ2-1 is a better fit for the DNA end. The CDR3 has 15 residues. The CDR3 is CASSWGRDYQETQFF. Here the CDR3 DNA reads TGTGCCAGCAGTTGGGGACGGGACTACCAAGAGACCCAGTTCTTC.

At least ten counts were recorded for this clonotype. The chain has TRBV6-5 and TRBJ2-7; a possible D gene is TRBD1 (6 bases). V was clipped by 6 bases and J by 3 bases, with 9 bases between them. The CDR3 loop spans 12 amino acids. Germline values: CDR1 MNHEY, CDR2 SVGAGI. The CDR3 DNA is TGTGCCAGCAGGGGGACATACTACGAGCAGTACTTC. As protein: CASRGTYYEQYF.

This clonotype has just one count. One base away lies a much larger clone, so this may be a sequencing read error. This sequence joins TRBV29-1 and TRBJ2-1; 13 nucleotides agree with TRBD2. This CDR3 comprises 16 residues. Germline values: CDR1 SQVTM, CDR2 ANQGSEA. The CDR3 region is CSVGSGTSGTYNGQFF. As DNA, the CDR3 is TGCAGCGTCGGGTCCGGGACTAGCGGGACGTACAATGGGCAGTTCTTC.

This sequence joins TRBV21-1 and TRBJ2-5; no DNA check was done on the table's D call, TRBD1. TRBV21-1 is reported as a pseudogene. The CDR3 has 13 amino acids. Here the CDR3 reads CASSNPDRQAQYF. CDR3 nucleotides: TGTGCCAGCAGCAACCCGGACAGGCAGGCCCAGTACTTC.

This clonotype was picked up a small number of times. The chain carries TRBV7-2 and TRBJ2-1, with D unclear. This CDR3 spans 15 amino acids. Germline CDR1 reads SGHTA; CDR2 reads FQGNSA. V lost 5 bases and J lost 0, with 11 bases in between. CDR3 coding DNA: TGTGCCAGCAGCAAAGGTCCGAGCTCCTACAATGAGCAGTTCTTC. Translated: CASSKGPSSYNEQFF.

This clonotype was seen a handful of times. The rearrangement uses TRBV5-6 and TRBJ2-1, with 9 bases fitting TRBD2. Per the germline V gene, CDR1 is SGHDT and CDR2 is YYEEEE. The V and J ends lost 0 bases and 8 bases, in that order; junction bases with no gene match: 9. The CDR3 contains 16 residues. The CDR3: CASSLVTSGLRDEQFF. In DNA, the CDR3 is TGTGCCAGCAGCTTGGTGACTAGCGGTCTGAGAGATGAGCAGTTCTTC. Together with reference TRBV5-6 and TRBJ2-1, the CDR3 gives the full variable domain: DAGVTQSPTHLIKTRGQQVTLRCSPKSGHDTVSWYQQALGQGPQFIFQYYEEEERQRGNFPDRFSGHQFPNYSSELNVNALLLGDSALYLCASSLVTSGLRDEQFFGPGTRLTVL.

Concerning this clonotype: This clone may be a read error of a much larger clone one base away. The chain couples TRBV12-3 or TRBV12-4 to TRBJ2-6, with a weak D call TRBD1 (5 bases). CDR3 size: 14 residues. The CDR3 DNA sequence: TGTGCCAGCAGTTTGATGAGTGGGGCCAACGTCCCGACTTTC. It codes for CASSLMSGANVPTF.

In nucleotides, the CDR3 is TGTGCCAGCAGTTGGGGACTAGCGGGAGGAGGGGAGTTCTTC. Translating it yields CASSWGLAGGGEFF. This chain connects TRBV12-3 or TRBV12-4 to TRBJ2-1; TRBD2 matches at 15 bases. With V trimmed by 4 bases and J by 14 bases, 6 bases remained unmatched. The CDR3 runs to 14 residues.

This clonotype was detected once. The chain employs TRBV6-5 and TRBJ1-2; tentatively, D is TRBD1 (5 bases). Germline V CDR1 and CDR2: MNHEY, SVGAGI. The V gene lost 10 bases and the J gene lost 4 bases, with 25 bases spanning the gap. This CDR3 has 16 residues. As DNA, the CDR3 is TGTGCCAAACCCCAGCCACGGGGACGGCACGTCTATGGCTACACCTTC. This gives the protein CAKPQPRGRHVYGYTF.

The rearrangement uses TRBV20-1 and TRBJ2-1; D is undetermined. The J call may be wrong; the DNA end is better matched by TRBJ2-7. There are 13 residues in the CDR3. Looked up from germline, CDR1 is DFQATT and CDR2 is SNEGSKA (reference sequence). DNA for the CDR3: TGCAGTGCTAGAGTCCCTCCAGGAACCGGGCAGTACTTC. Translation: CSARVPPGTGQYF.

This clonotype has a count of ten or more. This rearrangement joins TRBV9 to TRBJ2-1; 8 nucleotides match TRBD2. Germline CDR1 reads SGDLS; CDR2 reads YYNGEE. J was trimmed by 2 bases and V by 2 bases; bases with no gene match: 3. This CDR3 spans 15 amino acids. The CDR3 spells CASSVSGSAYNEQFF. CDR3 DNA sequence: TGTGCCAGCAGCGTGAGCGGGAGCGCCTACAATGAGCAGTTCTTC. Using reference TRBV9 and TRBJ2-1 for the parts outside the CDR3, the full variable domain is DSGVTQTPKHLITATGQRVTLRCSPRSGDLSVYWYQQSLDQGLQFLIQYYNGEERAKGNILERFSAQQFPDLHSELNLSSLELGDSALYFCASSVSGSAYNEQFFGPGTRLTVL.

The chain carries TRBV29-1 and TRBJ1-4; the match to TRBD1 covers 8 bases. The CDR3 length is 14 residues. After removal of 7 bases from V and 1 base from J, the junction contained 5 bases not matched to a gene. In germline, CDR1 is SQVTM, CDR2 ANQGSEA. The CDR3 coding sequence is TGCAGCGCCTCCACAGGGGGAACTAATGAAAAACTGTTTTTT. Residues: CSASTGGTNEKLFF.

The chain has TRBV6-6 and TRBJ2-1; D ambiguous. Per germline, CDR1 MNHNY and CDR2 SVGAGI (reference sequence). The CDR3 sequence is 14 residues long. Trimming removed 0 bases at V and 10 bases at J, with 13 bases between. Here the CDR3 DNA reads TGTGCCAGCAGTTACTCGACGAGGACGGGCGAGCAGTTCTTC. It yields the protein CASSYSTRTGEQFF.

In its sample, this clonotype was seen a few times. The chain joins TRBV7-2 to TRBJ1-2; 7 bases match TRBD1. V lost 0 bases, J lost 8 bases, and 6 bases stayed unmatched. Germline V lookup: CDR1 SGHTA, CDR2 FQGNSA. The CDR3 has 14 amino acids. The CDR3 DNA sequence: TGTGCCAGCAGCTTAGCTGACAGGGCGGGGGGCTACACCTTC. This translates into CASSLADRAGGYTF.

CDR3 residues: CASSSQGKGEKLFF. The CDR3 coding sequence is TGTGCCAGCAGCTCCCAGGGAAAAGGGGAAAAACTGTTTTTT. The gene calls are TRBV12-3 or TRBV12-4 and TRBJ1-4, with a tentative D call TRBD1 (5 bases). V lost 6 bases and J 8 bases, leaving 16 bases between the germline ends. The CDR3 has 14 amino acids.

The V call is TRBV3-1, the J call TRBJ2-7; D gene ambiguous. The CDR3 extends over 13 amino acids. The V end was cut by 5 bases, the J end by 2 bases, with 10 bases between. Germline V gene data show CDR1 as LGHDT and CDR2 as YNNKEL (reference sequence). CDR3 protein: CASSTDAAYEQYF. CDR3 in DNA: TGTGCCAGCAGCACCGACGCCGCCTACGAGCAGTACTTC.

This clonotype was detected only once. The chain is built from TRBV5-1 and TRBJ1-2, with TRBD1 identical over 10 bases. V trimming: 3 bases; J trimming: 0 bases; junction bases outside the gene matches: 8. The CDR3 is 17 amino acids. CDR1 SGHRS and CDR2 YFSETQ come from the germline V gene. CDR3 bases: TGCGCCAGCAGCTCCAAAGACAGGGGGCCGTCTAACTATGGCTACACCTTC. Residues: CASSSKDRGPSNYGYTF.

The rearrangement uses TRBV18 and TRBJ1-4, with D unclear. The germline CDR1 and CDR2 sequences are KGHSH and LQKENI. The CDR3 totals 13 residues. V lost 6 bases to trimming and J lost 4 bases, with 9 bases between them. The CDR3 DNA sequence: TGTGCCAGCTCCTTGTTCGGTAATGAAAAACTGTTTTTT. It translates to CASSLFGNEKLFF. Variable domain in full (rest from reference TRBV18 and TRBJ1-4): NAGVMQNPRHLVRRRGQEARLRCSPMKGHSHVYWYRQLPEEGLKFMVYLQKENIIDESGMPKERFSAEFPKEGPSILRIQQVVRGDSAAYFCASSLFGNEKLFFGSGTQLSVL.

This chain uses TRBV18 with TRBJ2-3; TRBD1 matches at 8 bases. Germline V gene data show CDR1 as KGHSH and CDR2 as LQKENI. Trimming removed 10 bases from V and 5 bases from J; junction bases left unmatched: 8. The length of the CDR3 is 13 residues. The DNA for the CDR3 is TGTGCCACCAAGACAGGGGCGGGAGATACGCAGTATTTT. Translated: CATKTGAGDTQYF.

The gene calls are TRBV2 and TRBJ2-3, with 7 nucleotides matching TRBD2. CDR1 SNHLY and CDR2 FYNNEI come from the germline V gene. V lost 8 bases and J lost 1; bases outside the gene matches: 3. The CDR3 has 13 residues. CDR3 DNA: TGTGCCAGCCATGGGGGGGGCACAGATACGCAGTATTTT. Encoded protein: CASHGGGTDTQYF.

This clonotype was counted between two and nine times. The rearrangement uses TRBV10-3 and TRBJ1-5; weak D call: TRBD1 (6 bases). With 6 bases removed from V and 3 bases from J, the gap between germline ends came to 12 bases. Germline lookup yields CDR1 ENHRY and CDR2 SYGVKD. This CDR3 is 14 amino acids long. Here the CDR3 reads CAISDTGINQPQHF. The CDR3 nucleotides read TGTGCCATCAGCGATACAGGGATCAATCAGCCCCAGCATTTT.